This T cell receptor (beta chain) is drawn from a study of blood T cell repertoires in COVID-19. The wider study: The analysed material was cDNA or gDNA that came from T cells, B-cell-depleted T cells, or PBMCs.

Profiled with immunoSEQ multiplex PCR; TCRdb holds only in-frame clones, not every one. The profile shows approximately 300,000 clones, 80% to 90% of them singletons. The age range of participants was about 18 to 95 years, with residence in about 25 US areas. The V gene's germline CDR1 is GTSNPN and CDR2 SVGIG (reference sequence). The CDR3 sequence is 14 residues long. J was trimmed by 7 bases and V by 4 bases; bases with no gene match: 9. This clonotype was obtained from a woman aged 18-29 years who had recovered from COVID-19. This rearrangement joins TRBV30 to TRBJ1-2; 10 positions agree with TRBD1. Material for sequencing was PBMCs or T cells enriched from blood (not recorded which). This CDR3 reads CAWKKTGGAGGYTF. DNA of the CDR3: TGTGCCTGGAAAAAGACAGGGGGCGCGGGTGGCTACACCTTC.